Only a few counts were recorded for the clone carrying this T cell receptor (beta chain). Its target is not known. A single record per CDR3 protein comes from TCRdb applying MiXCR to the 5' RACE reads. The sample has hundreds of thousands of distinct CDR3 sequences; roughly 6.2% are singletons. This record comes from a study of identical twins. V gave up 6 bases and J gave up 4 bases; unmatched junction bases: 10. Germline V lookup: CDR1 SGHTA, CDR2 FQGNSA. The CDR3 loop spans 16 amino acids. Whole-study findings and limits: With monozygotic twins, out-of-frame TCR alpha sharing exceeded what models estimated. The more abundant beta clonotypes in cord blood had fewer insertions, and memory repertoires did not show this.

Sequencing was carried out using naive T cells sorted from blood. This sequence originates from a man between 18 and 35 years old in good health. The chain joins TRBV7-2 to TRBJ2-1, with 9 positions matching TRBD1. The CDR3 DNA is TGTGCCAGCAGTCCCCAAACAGGGGGCCTTTACAATGAGCAGTTCTTC. It translates to CASSPQTGGLYNEQFF.